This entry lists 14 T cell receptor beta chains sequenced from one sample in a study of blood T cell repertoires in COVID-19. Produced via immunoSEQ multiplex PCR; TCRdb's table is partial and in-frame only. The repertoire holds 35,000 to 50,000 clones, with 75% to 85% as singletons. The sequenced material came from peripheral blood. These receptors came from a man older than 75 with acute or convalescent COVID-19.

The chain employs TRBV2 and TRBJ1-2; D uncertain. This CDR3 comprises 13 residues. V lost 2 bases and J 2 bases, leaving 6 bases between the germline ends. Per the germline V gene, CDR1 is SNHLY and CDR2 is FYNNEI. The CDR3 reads CASSEYGNYGYTF. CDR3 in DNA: TGTGCCAGCAGTGAATACGGGAACTATGGCTACACCTTC.

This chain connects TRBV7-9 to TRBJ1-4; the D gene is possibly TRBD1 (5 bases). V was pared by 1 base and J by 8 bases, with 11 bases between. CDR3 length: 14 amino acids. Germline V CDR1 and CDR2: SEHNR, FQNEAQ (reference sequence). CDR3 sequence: CASSLGGVDEKLFF. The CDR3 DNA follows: TGTGCCAGCAGCTTAGGGGGGGTAGACGAAAAACTGTTTTTT.

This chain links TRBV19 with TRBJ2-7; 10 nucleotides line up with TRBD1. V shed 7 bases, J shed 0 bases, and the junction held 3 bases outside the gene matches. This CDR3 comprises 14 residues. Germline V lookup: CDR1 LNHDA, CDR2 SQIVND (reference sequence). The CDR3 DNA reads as TGTGCCAGTATGAGGACAGGGGGCTCCTACGAGCAGTACTTC. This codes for CASMRTGGSYEQYF.

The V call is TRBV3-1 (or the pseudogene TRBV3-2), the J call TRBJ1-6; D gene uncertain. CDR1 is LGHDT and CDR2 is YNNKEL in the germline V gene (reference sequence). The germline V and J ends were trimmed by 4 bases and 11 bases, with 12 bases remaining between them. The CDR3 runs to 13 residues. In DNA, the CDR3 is TGTGCCAGCAGCCTCAGTGGGCCGGCACCCCTCCACTTT. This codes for CASSLSGPAPLHF.

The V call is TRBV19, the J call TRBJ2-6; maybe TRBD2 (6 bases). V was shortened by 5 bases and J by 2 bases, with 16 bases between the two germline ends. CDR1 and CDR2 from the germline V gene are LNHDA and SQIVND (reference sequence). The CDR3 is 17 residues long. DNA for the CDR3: TGTGCCAGTAGTTTATGGACGGGGAGGACTGGGGCCAACGTCCTGACTTTC. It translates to CASSLWTGRTGANVLTF.

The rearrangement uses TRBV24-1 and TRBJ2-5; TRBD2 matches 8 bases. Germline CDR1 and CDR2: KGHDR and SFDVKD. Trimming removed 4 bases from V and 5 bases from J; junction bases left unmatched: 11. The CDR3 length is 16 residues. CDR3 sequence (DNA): TGTGCCACCAGTGAGTTTAGGACGCCGGGAGGGGAGACCCAGTACTTC. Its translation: CATSEFRTPGGETQYF.

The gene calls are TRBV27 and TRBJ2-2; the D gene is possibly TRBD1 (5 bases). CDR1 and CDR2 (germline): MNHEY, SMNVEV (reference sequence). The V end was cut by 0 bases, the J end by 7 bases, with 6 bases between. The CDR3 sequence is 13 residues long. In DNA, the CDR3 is TGTGCCAGCAGTTTATCAGGGGTCGGGGAGCTGTTTTTT. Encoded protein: CASSLSGVGELFF.

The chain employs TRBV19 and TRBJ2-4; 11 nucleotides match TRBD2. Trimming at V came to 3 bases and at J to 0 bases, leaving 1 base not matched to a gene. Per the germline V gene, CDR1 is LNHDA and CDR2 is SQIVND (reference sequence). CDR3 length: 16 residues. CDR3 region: CASSIGLAGAKNIQYF. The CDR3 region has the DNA TGTGCCAGTAGTATCGGACTAGCGGGAGCCAAAAACATTCAGTACTTC.

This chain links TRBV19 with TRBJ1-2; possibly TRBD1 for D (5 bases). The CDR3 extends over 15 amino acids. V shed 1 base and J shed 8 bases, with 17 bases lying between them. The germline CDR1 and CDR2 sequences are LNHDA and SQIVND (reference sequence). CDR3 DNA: TGTGCCAGTAGTATAGGGGCAGGGAAGTCTAGGGGCTACACCTTC. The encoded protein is CASSIGAGKSRGYTF.

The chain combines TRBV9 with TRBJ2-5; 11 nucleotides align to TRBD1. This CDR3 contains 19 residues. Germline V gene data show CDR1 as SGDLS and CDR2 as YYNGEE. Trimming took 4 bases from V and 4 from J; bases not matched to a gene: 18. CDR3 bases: TGTGCCAGCAGCAAGAACCAGAGGGACAGGGGGGATTATGGAGAGACCCAGTACTTC. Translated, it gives CASSKNQRDRGDYGETQYF.

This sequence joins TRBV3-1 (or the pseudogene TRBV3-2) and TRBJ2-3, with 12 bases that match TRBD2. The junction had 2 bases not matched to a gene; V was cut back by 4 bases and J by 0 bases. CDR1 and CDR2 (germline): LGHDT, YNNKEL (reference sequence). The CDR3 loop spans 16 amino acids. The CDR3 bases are TGTGCCAGCAGCCCGCTAGCGGGGGGGAGCACAGATACGCAGTATTTT. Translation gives CASSPLAGGSTDTQYF.

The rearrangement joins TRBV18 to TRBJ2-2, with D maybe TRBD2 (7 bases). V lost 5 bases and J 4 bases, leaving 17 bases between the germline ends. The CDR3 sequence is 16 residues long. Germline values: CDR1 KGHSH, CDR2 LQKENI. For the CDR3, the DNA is TGTGCCAGCTCATCTTCTAGCGGAGGGGGCACCGGGGAGCTGTTTTTT. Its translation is CASSSSSGGGTGELFF.

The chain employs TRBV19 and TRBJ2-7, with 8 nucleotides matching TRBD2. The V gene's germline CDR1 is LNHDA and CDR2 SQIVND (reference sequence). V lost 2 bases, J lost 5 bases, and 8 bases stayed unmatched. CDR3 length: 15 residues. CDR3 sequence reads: CASSIRPGLDDEQYF. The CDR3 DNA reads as TGTGCCAGTAGTATAAGGCCGGGACTAGATGACGAGCAGTACTTC.

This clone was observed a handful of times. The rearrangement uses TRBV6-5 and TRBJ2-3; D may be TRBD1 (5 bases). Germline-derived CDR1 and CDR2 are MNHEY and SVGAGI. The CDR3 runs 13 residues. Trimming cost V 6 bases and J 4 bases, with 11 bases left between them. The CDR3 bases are TGTGCCAGCAGCTCCCAGGGTTCAGATACGCAGTATTTT. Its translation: CASSSQGSDTQYF.